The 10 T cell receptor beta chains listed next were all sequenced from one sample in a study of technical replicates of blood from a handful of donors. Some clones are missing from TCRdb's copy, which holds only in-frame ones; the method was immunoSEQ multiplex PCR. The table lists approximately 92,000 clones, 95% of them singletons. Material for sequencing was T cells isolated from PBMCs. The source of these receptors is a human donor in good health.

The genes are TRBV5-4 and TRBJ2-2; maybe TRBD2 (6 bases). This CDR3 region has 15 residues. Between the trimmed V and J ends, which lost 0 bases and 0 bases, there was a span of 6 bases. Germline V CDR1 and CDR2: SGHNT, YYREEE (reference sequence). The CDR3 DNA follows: TGTGCCAGCAGCTTGGAGCGGGCGAACACCGGGGAGCTGTTTTTT. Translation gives CASSLERANTGELFF.

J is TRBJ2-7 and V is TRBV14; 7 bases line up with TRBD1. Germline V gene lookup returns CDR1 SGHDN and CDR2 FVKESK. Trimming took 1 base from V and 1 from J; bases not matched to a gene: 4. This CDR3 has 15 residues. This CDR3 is CASSQAGTASYEQYF. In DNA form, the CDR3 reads TGTGCCAGCAGCCAAGCGGGGACAGCATCCTACGAGCAGTACTTC.

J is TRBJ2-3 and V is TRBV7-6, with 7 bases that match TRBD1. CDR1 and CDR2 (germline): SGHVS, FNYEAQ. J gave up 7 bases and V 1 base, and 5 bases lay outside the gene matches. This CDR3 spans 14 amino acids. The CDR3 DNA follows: TGTGCCAGCAGCTTAGAATACAGGGGAAATACGCAGTATTTT. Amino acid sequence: CASSLEYRGNTQYF.

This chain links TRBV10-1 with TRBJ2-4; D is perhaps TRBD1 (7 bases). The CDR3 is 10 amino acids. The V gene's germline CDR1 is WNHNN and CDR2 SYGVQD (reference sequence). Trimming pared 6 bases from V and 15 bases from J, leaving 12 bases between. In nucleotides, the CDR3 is TGCGCCAGCAGCGGAGGGGGCTGGTACTTC. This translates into CASSGGGWYF.

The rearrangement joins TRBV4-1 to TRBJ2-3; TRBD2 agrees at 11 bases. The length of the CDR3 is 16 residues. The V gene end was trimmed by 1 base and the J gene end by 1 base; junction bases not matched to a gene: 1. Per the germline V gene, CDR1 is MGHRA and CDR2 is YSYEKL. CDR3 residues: CASSQGGLAGTDTQYF. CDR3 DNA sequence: TGCGCCAGCAGCCAAGGGGGACTAGCGGGCACAGATACGCAGTATTTT.

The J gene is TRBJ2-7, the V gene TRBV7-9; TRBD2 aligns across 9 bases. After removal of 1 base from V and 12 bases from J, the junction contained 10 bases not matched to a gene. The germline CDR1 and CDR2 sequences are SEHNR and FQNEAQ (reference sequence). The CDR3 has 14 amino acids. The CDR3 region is CASSLEAGGLSPYF. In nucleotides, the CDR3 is TGTGCCAGCAGCTTAGAAGCGGGAGGACTCTCTCCGTACTTC.

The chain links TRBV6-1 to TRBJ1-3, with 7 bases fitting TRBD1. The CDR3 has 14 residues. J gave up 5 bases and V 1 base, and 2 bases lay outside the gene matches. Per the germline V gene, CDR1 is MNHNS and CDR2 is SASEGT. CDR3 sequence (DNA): TGTGCCAGCAGTGAAGGGGACAGAAGAAACACCATATATTTT. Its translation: CASSEGDRRNTIYF.

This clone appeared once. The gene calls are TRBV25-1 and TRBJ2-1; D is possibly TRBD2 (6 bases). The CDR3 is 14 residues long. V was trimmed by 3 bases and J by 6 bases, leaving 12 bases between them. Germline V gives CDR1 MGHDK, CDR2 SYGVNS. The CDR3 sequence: CASSDDLAANEQFF. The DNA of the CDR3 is TGTGCCAGCAGTGATGACTTAGCGGCCAATGAGCAGTTCTTC.

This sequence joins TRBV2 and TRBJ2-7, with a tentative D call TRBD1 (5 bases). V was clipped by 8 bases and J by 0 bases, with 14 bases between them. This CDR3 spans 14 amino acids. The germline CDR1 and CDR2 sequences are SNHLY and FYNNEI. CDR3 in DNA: TGTGCCAGCCACGAGGACAACCCCTCCTACGAGCAGTACTTC. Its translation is CASHEDNPSYEQYF.

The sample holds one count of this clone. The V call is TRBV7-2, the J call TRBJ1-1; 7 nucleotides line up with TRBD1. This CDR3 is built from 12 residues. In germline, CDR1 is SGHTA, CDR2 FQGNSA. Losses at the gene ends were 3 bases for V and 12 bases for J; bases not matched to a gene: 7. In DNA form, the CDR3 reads TGTGCCAGCAGCTTGTTTACAGGGGTGACTTTCTTT. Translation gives CASSLFTGVTFF.